The TCR beta chain described here comes from a study of TIL therapy for anti-PD-1-resistant metastatic lung cancer. Notes on the study in general: Compared with baseline intratumoral T cells, expanded TIL cultures were more clonal and less diverse (roughly 6% vs 31%).

Time point defined: pre-treatment sample, taken before nivolumab and TIL therapy. Pleural nodules or supraclavicular lymph nodes made up most of the excised metastases sampled. This CDR3 is 15 amino acids long. Germline CDR1 is SGHRS and CDR2 is YFSETQ. Trimming took 4 bases from V and 5 from J, leaving 15 bases between them. This was the immunoSEQ v3 assay. This table comes from immunoSEQ multiplex PCR, and its TCRdb copy is limited to in-frame clones, with some not included. Of approximately 95,000 clones listed, around 71% are singletons. In its sample, this clone was seen a few times. Its target is unknown.

The specimen comprised tumor tissue, sampled at baseline. The chain recombines TRBV5-1 with TRBJ1-4, with D unresolved. The TCR comes from a person aged 25-85 years with non-small cell lung cancer. The CDR3 sequence: CASSPGPRLNEKLFF. As DNA, the CDR3 is TGCGCCAGCAGCCCCGGGCCGCGACTAAATGAAAAACTGTTTTTT.